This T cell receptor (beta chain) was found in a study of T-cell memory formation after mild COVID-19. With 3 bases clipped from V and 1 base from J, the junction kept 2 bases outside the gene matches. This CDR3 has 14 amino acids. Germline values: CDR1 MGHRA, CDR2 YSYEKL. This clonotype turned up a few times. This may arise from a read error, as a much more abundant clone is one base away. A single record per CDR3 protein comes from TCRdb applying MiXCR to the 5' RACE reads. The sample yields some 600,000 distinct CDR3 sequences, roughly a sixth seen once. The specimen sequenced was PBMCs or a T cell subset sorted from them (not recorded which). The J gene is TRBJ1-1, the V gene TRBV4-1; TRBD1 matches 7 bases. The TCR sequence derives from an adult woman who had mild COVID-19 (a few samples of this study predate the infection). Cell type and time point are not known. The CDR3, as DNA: TGCGCCAGCAGCCACGACAGGGCGAACACTGAAGCTTTCTTT. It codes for CASSHDRANTEAFF.